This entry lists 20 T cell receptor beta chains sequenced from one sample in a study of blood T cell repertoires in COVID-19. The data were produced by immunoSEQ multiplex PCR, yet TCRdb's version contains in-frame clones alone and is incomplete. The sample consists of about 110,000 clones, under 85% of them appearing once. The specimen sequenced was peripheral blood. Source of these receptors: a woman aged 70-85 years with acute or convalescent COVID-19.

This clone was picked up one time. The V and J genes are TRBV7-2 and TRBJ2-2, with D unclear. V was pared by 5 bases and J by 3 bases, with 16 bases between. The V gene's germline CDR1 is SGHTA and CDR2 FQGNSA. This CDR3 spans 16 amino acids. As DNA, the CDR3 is TGTGCCAGCAGCCCACGGGTCTACCGGGACACCGGGGAGCTGTTTTTT. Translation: CASSPRVYRDTGELFF.

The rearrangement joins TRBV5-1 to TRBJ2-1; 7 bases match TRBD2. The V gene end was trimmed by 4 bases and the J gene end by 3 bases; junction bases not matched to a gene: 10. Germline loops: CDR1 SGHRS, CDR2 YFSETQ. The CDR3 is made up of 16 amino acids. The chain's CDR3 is CASSPVRGGSYNEQFF. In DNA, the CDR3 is TGCGCCAGCAGCCCCGTTAGAGGCGGGAGCTACAATGAGCAGTTCTTC.

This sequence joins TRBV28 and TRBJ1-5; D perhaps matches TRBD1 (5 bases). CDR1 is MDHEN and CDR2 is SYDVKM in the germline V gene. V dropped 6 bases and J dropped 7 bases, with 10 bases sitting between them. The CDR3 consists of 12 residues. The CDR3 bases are TGTGCCAGCAGATCCCAGGGACAGCCCCAGCATTTT. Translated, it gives CASRSQGQPQHF.

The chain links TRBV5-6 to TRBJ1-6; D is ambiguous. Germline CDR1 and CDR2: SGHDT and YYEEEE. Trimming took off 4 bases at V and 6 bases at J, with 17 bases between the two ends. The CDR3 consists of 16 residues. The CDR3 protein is CASSTRPPRGNSPLHF. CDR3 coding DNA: TGTGCCAGCAGCACCCGCCCCCCCCGAGGTAATTCACCCCTCCACTTT.

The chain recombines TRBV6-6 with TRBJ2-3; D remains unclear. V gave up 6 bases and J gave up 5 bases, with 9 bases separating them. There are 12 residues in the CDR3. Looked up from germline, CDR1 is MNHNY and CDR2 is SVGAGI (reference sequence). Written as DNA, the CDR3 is TGTGCCAGCAGAAAATTAGAAGATACGCAGTATTTT. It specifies CASRKLEDTQYF.

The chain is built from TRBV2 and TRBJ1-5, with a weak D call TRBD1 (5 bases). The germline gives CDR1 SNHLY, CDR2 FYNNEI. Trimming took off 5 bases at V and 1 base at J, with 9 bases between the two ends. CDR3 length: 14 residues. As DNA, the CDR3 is TGTGCCAGCAGTCGGCAGGGCAGCAATCAGCCCCAGCATTTT. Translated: CASSRQGSNQPQHF.

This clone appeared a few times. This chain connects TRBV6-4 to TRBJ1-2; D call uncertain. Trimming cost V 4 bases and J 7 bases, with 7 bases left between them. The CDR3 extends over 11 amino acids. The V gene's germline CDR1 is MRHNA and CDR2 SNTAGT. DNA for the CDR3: TGTGCCAGCAGTGGCCCGGGTGGCTACACCTTC. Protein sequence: CASSGPGGYTF.

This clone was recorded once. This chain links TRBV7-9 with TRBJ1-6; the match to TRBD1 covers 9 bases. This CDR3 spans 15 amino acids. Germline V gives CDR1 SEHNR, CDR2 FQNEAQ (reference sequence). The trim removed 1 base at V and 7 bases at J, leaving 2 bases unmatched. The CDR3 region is CASSLVGQGNSPLHF. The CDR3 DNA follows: TGTGCCAGCAGCTTAGTGGGACAGGGAAATTCACCCCTCCACTTT.

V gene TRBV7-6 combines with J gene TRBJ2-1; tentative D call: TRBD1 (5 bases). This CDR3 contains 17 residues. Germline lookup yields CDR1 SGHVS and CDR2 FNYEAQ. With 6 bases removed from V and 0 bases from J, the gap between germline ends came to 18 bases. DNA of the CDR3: TGTGCCAGCAGTTCAGCAGGGTCCCTGAGCTCCTACAATGAGCAGTTCTTC. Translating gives CASSSAGSLSSYNEQFF.

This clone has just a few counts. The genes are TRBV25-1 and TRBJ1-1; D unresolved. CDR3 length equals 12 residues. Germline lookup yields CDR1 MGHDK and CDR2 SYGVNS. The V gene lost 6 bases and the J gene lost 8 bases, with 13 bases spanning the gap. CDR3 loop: CASSPGDREAFF. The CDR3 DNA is TGTGCCAGCAGCCCCGGAGACCGCGAAGCTTTCTTT.

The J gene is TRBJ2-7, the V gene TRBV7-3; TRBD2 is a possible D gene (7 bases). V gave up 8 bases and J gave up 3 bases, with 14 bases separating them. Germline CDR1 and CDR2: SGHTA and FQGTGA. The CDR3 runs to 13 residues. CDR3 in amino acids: CASGVGGGYEQYF. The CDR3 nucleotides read TGTGCCAGCGGCGTGGGAGGGGGCTACGAGCAGTACTTC.

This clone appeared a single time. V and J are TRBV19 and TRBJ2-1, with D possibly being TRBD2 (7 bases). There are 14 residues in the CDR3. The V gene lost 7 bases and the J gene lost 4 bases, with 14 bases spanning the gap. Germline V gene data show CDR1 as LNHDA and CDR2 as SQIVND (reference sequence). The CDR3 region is CASIGGALYNEQFF. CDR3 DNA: TGTGCCAGTATAGGGGGGGCACTATACAATGAGCAGTTCTTC.

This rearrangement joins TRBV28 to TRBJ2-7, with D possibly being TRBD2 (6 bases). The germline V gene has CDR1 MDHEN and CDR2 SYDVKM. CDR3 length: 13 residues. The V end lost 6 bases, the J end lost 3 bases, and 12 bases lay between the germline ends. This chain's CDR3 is CASRPGELYEQYF. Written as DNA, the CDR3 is TGTGCCAGCAGGCCGGGAGAACTCTACGAGCAGTACTTC.

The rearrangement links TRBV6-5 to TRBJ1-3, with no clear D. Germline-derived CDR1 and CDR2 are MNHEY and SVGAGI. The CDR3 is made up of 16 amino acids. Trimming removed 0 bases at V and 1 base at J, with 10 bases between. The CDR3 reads CASSYSRRGSGNTIYF. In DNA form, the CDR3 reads TGTGCCAGCAGTTACTCCAGACGAGGTTCTGGAAACACCATATATTTT.

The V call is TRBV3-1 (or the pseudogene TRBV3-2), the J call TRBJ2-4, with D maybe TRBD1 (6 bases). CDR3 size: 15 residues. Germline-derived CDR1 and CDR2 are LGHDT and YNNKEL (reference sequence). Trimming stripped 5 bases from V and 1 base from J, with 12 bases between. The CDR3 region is CASSFHRDAKNIQYF. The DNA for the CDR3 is TGTGCCAGCAGCTTTCACAGGGACGCCAAAAACATTCAGTACTTC.

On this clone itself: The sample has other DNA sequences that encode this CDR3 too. The CDR3 protein is CASSLGAGGYGYTF. The CDR3 DNA sequence: TGTGCCAGCAGCCTCGGTGCGGGCGGCTATGGCTACACCTTC. This chain links TRBV28 with TRBJ1-2, with unresolved D. The V end was cut by 6 bases, the J end by 4 bases, with 15 bases between. The CDR3 has 14 amino acids. Germline V CDR1 and CDR2: MDHEN, SYDVKM.

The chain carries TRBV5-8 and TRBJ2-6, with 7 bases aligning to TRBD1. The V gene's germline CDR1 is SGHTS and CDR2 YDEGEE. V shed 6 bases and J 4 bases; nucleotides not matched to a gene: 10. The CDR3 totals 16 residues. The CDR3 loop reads CASNNRGATGANVLTF. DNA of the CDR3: TGTGCCAGCAATAACAGGGGTGCTACCGGGGCCAACGTCCTGACTTTC.

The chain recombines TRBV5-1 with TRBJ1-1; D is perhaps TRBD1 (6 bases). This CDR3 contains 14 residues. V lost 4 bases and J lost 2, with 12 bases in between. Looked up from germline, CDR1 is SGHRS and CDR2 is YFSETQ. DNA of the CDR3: TGCGCCAGCAGCACCGGACAGCCTAACACTGAAGCTTTCTTT. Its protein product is CASSTGQPNTEAFF.

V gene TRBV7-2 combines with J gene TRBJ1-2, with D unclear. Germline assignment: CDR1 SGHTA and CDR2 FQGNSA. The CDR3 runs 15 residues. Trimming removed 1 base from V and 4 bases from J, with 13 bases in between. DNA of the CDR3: TGTGCCAGCAGCTTAGATTCGGGGTTCAGCTATGGCTACACCTTC. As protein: CASSLDSGFSYGYTF.

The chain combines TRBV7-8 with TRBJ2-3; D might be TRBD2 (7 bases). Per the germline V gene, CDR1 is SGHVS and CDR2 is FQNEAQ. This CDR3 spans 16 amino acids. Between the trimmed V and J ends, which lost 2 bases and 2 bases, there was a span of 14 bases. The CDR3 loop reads CASSLSAGALTDTQYF. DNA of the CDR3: TGTGCCAGCAGCTTAAGTGCGGGGGCACTCACAGATACGCAGTATTTT.